The next 17 T cell receptor beta chains were all read from a single sample in a study of shared clonotypes between healthy human individuals. The repertoire was sequenced with immunoSEQ multiplex PCR; TCRdb's copy has only in-frame clones and lacks some. The sample shows under 2,500,000 clones, approximately 96% of them seen only once. The sample comprised naive CD4+ T cells sorted from blood. As to subset: CD45RA+ positively selected. These TCRs come from a man younger than 35 in good health.

The chain links TRBV30 to TRBJ1-3; D gene unclear. Per germline, CDR1 GTSNPN and CDR2 SVGIG (reference sequence). V was trimmed by 2 bases and J by 7 bases, leaving 9 bases between them. The CDR3 length is 12 residues. CDR3 coding DNA: TGTGCCTGGAGTACAAGGTCCAACACCATATATTTT. Protein product: CAWSTRSNTIYF.

The chain joins TRBV28 to TRBJ1-4, with 8 bases fitting TRBD1. The CDR3 consists of 15 residues. Trimming cost V 6 bases and J 3 bases; bases outside gene matches: 6. Germline assignment: CDR1 MDHEN and CDR2 SYDVKM. The CDR3 region has the DNA TGTGCCAGCAGATCCTCAGGGGGCGCTAATGAAAAACTGTTTTTT. This codes for CASRSSGGANEKLFF.

The chain links TRBV15 to TRBJ1-5; unclear D gene. The CDR3 consists of 15 residues. Trimming stripped 1 base from V and 5 bases from J, with 12 bases between. Germline CDR1 reads LNHNV; CDR2 reads YYDKDF (reference sequence). The CDR3 sequence: CATSRVAGRDQPQHF. The CDR3 DNA reads as TGTGCCACCAGCAGAGTGGCAGGCCGCGATCAGCCCCAGCATTTT.

The V gene is TRBV30, the J gene TRBJ2-7; D remains unclear. The V gene's germline CDR1 is GTSNPN and CDR2 SVGIG (reference sequence). The V end was cut by 1 base, the J end by 3 bases, with 13 bases between. The CDR3 has 14 amino acids. The CDR3 loop is CAWSGHGGSYEQYF. CDR3 in DNA: TGTGCCTGGAGTGGACACGGTGGAAGCTACGAGCAGTACTTC.

This clone has a single count. The CDR3 reads CASTLVAGGATDTQYF. In nucleotides, the CDR3 is TGTGCCAGCACCCTAGTAGCGGGAGGGGCCACAGATACGCAGTATTTT. The V gene is TRBV6-6, the J gene TRBJ2-3, with 11 bases fitting TRBD2. Trimming at V came to 7 bases and at J to 2 bases, leaving 8 bases not matched to a gene. The CDR3 has 16 amino acids. Germline values: CDR1 MNHNY, CDR2 SVGAGI (reference sequence).

The chain combines TRBV2 with TRBJ2-2, with TRBD2 matching over 11 bases. Germline CDR1 SNHLY, CDR2 FYNNEI. This CDR3 region has 15 residues. V lost 6 bases, J lost 5 bases, and 5 bases stayed unmatched. The CDR3 DNA follows: TGTGCCAGCAGACGGACTAGCGGGTTGACCGGGGAGCTGTTTTTT. This translates into CASRRTSGLTGELFF.

The V call is TRBV27, the J call TRBJ1-1, with no clear D. Germline CDR1 and CDR2: MNHEY and SMNVEV (reference sequence). CDR3 length equals 15 residues. The ends were cut back, 0 bases at V and 8 bases at J, with 16 bases in the middle. CDR3 protein: CASSLSPRIPLEAFF. CDR3 bases: TGTGCCAGCAGTTTATCCCCTCGAATTCCGCTCGAAGCTTTCTTT.

This chain links TRBV5-4 with TRBJ1-2; 7 bases match TRBD1. The CDR3 contains 15 residues. Losses at the gene ends were 4 bases for V and 7 bases for J; bases not matched to a gene: 13. The germline V gene encodes CDR1 SGHNT and CDR2 YYREEE (reference sequence). The CDR3 sequence: CASSRSGGMFSGYTF. Here the CDR3 DNA reads TGTGCCAGCAGCAGATCAGGGGGTATGTTCTCTGGCTACACCTTC.

V and J are TRBV28 and TRBJ2-1, with 12 bases identical to TRBD2. The length of the CDR3 is 15 residues. Germline CDR1 and CDR2: MDHEN and SYDVKM. Trimming at V came to 2 bases and at J to 7 bases, leaving 3 bases not matched to a gene. DNA for the CDR3: TGTGCCAGCAGTTTACTAGCGGGGGGGTCTAATGAGCAGTTCTTC. Translated: CASSLLAGGSNEQFF.

The rearrangement joins TRBV29-1 to TRBJ1-2, with 7 bases aligning to TRBD1. Trimming at V came to 5 bases and at J to 8 bases, leaving 8 bases not matched to a gene. Germline loops: CDR1 SQVTM, CDR2 ANQGSEA. This CDR3 spans 12 amino acids. The chain's CDR3 is CSVQRQGGGYTF. The DNA for the CDR3 is TGCAGCGTTCAAAGACAGGGTGGCGGCTACACCTTC. Complete variable domain (other parts from reference TRBV29-1 and TRBJ1-2): SAVISQKPSRDICQRGTSLTIQCQVDSQVTMMFWYRQQPGQSLTLIATANQGSEATYESGFVIDKFPISRPNLTFSTLTVSNMSPEDSSIYLCSVQRQGGGYTFGSGTRLTVV.

The rearrangement links TRBV5-1 to TRBJ1-1; the D gene is possibly TRBD1 (5 bases). Germline CDR1 reads SGHRS; CDR2 reads YFSETQ. V lost 5 bases and J 0 bases, leaving 14 bases between the germline ends. The CDR3 spans 15 residues. CDR3 in DNA: TGCGCCAGCAGTTCTACCCCGGGGGTGAACACTGAAGCTTTCTTT. Its translation is CASSSTPGVNTEAFF.

The chain recombines TRBV9 with TRBJ1-2; D remains ambiguous. V lost 0 bases and J lost 4, with 10 bases in between. This CDR3 region has 14 residues. Germline V gene sequence: CDR1 SGDLS, CDR2 YYNGEE. CDR3 residues: CASSVGGLAYGYTF. As DNA, the CDR3 is TGTGCCAGCAGCGTAGGAGGGTTGGCCTATGGCTACACCTTC.

The chain uses TRBV9 and TRBJ1-3; TRBD1 aligns across 11 bases. This CDR3 contains 16 residues. The germline gives CDR1 SGDLS, CDR2 YYNGEE. J was trimmed by 4 bases and V by 0 bases; bases with no gene match: 3. The CDR3 here is CASSVGDRGKGNTIYF. CDR3 nucleotides: TGTGCCAGCAGCGTAGGGGACAGGGGGAAAGGAAACACCATATATTTT.

The J gene is TRBJ1-4, the V gene TRBV11-2; no definite D call. The CDR3 has 15 amino acids. The V and J ends lost 0 bases and 6 bases respectively, with 11 bases between them. Germline CDR1 is SGHAT and CDR2 is FQNNGV. The CDR3 DNA is TGTGCCAGCAGCTTAGATGGGGTCGGGGATGAAAAACTGTTTTTT. Protein sequence: CASSLDGVGDEKLFF.

The chain recombines TRBV4-3 with TRBJ2-3; TRBD1 matches at 8 bases. CDR3 length: 16 amino acids. V was clipped by 4 bases and J by 4 bases; unmatched bases: 10. The V gene's germline CDR1 is LGHNA and CDR2 YSLEER. CDR3 sequence: CASSRQVTGQADTQYF. The CDR3 DNA reads TGCGCCAGCAGCCGCCAGGTAACGGGACAGGCAGATACGCAGTATTTT.

The CDR3 is CASSFGTPVSGNTIYF. DNA for the CDR3: TGTGCCAGCAGTTTCGGGACACCCGTCTCTGGAAACACCATATATTTT. The gene calls are TRBV27 and TRBJ1-3; D is perhaps TRBD1 (6 bases). CDR1 is MNHEY and CDR2 is SMNVEV in the germline V gene (reference sequence). V gave up 3 bases and J gave up 0 bases, with 12 bases separating them. CDR3 length: 16 amino acids.

This chain links TRBV30 with TRBJ1-3; D gene unclear. Germline CDR1 and CDR2: GTSNPN and SVGIG (reference sequence). V lost 0 bases and J 2 bases, leaving 14 bases between the germline ends. The CDR3 is made up of 16 amino acids. CDR3 sequence: CAWSVAASPPGNTIYF. The CDR3, as DNA: TGTGCCTGGAGTGTGGCAGCCAGTCCTCCTGGAAACACCATATATTTT.